The clone carrying this T cell receptor (beta chain) was detected a few times. Method: immunoSEQ multiplex PCR; TCRdb's copy keeps in-frame clones and lacks some. The table has 350,000 or so clones, about nine tenths seen once; the top ten hold about 0.94%. Germline V CDR1 and CDR2: SGDLS, YYNGEE. The V end lost 3 bases, the J end lost 0 bases, and 9 bases lay between the germline ends. The CDR3 has 15 amino acids. This sample is part of a study of blood T cell repertoires in COVID-19. The receptor comes from a woman in her 30s who had been exposed to COVID-19. The sequenced sample was PBMCs or T cells enriched from blood (not recorded which). The chain employs TRBV9 and TRBJ1-4; D uncertain. The CDR3 spells CASSAEMTTNEKLFF. CDR3 DNA sequence: TGTGCCAGCAGCGCCGAGATGACAACTAATGAAAAACTGTTTTTT.